This T cell receptor beta chain was recovered during a study of blood T cells in healthy people across ages (dated by TCRdb to the mid-2010s). For the study in its entirety: In model experiments, roughly one uniquely barcoded TCR beta cDNA molecule per two T cells was captured by template switching. The study measured age-related changes in TCR beta repertoire diversity using deep sequencing normalized with unique cDNA molecular identifiers. Four age groups were formed from the donors: young (average approximately 15 years), middle-aged (just under 40), aged (over 55) and long-lived (about 80). To avoid experimental bias, donors of different ages were randomly spread across the sequencing lanes. Two additional independent replicas of 1 million unique cDNA reads from the same blood draw were analyzed for two donors (one aged 18 to 30 and one aged 80 or older).

The roughly 39 donors, aged about 6 to 95 years, were systemically healthy Caucasian individuals from Russia. Each donor gave about 9.2 milliliters of peripheral blood, drawn into EDTA-treated Vacutainer tubes. Ficoll-Paque density-gradient centrifugation was used to isolate PBMCs, with at least 6.5 million per sample. Trizol reagent was used to extract total RNA from the PBMCs, yielding at least 6 micrograms per sample. For every donor, flow cytometry on a PBMC aliquot measured the percentage of naive CD45RAhigh/CD27high T cells. As encoded in the germline V gene (reference sequence), CDR1 is MNHEY while CDR2 is SMNVEV. Including cysteine and phenylalanine, the CDR3 has 16 amino acids. Only CDR3 DNA is held: 48 bases, read in frame from base 1. Trimming costs V 2 bases and J 1 base, and their ends lie 14 bases apart. Receptor libraries were prepared by 5' RACE. For sequencing, an Illumina HiSeq 2500 was employed. A second 7 to 11 cycle PCR used a sample-barcoded 5' primer and a J-beta primer mix. A template-switch 5' adaptor carrying 12 random nucleotides introduced a unique molecular identifier onto each TCR beta cDNA molecule. Each sample yielded at least 2.5 million CDR3-containing paired-end reads. First-strand cDNA synthesis was performed from all RNA using the Mint cDNA synthesis kit, with priming by a TRBC-specific oligonucleotide. Following uracil-DNA glycosylase treatment, all cDNA underwent a first 18-cycle PCR with the universal primers M1SS and BC2_uni_R. The published analysis was carried out like this. Normalization of each sample was performed by random selection of 1 million high-quality reads, each carrying a distinct molecular identifier. Reads with shared molecular identifiers were discarded instead of being binned into consensus sequences. MiTCR, with a Q25 quality threshold and the strictest error-elimination algorithm, was used for CDR3 identification, clonotype clustering and error correction. Lower-bound total TCR beta diversity was estimated with a nonparametric unseen species model using Euler transformation. In TCRdb, the public reads were trimmed at Q25 with fastp and aligned with MiXCR, with productive beta chains retained. Rows merge per CDR3 protein into single entries with the most common DNA and genes. For this entry, the V and J calls and clone size follow TCRdb and not the study's own pipeline. The sample data list 540,000 or so distinct CDR3 sequences, and approximately 25% of these were observed just once. The top ten hold less than 20% of the sample.

The investigation overall reported the following: Because the CMV infection status of the donors was unknown, age-related changes in expanded clonotypes may potentially have been confounded. The percentage of naive T cells measured by flow cytometry correlated strongly with observed TCR beta diversity. Compared with the aged group, the long-lived group had more naive CD4+ T cells, fewer expanded clones and increased TCR diversity, a pattern suggesting age selection. Observed TCR beta diversity per million T cells fell roughly linearly with age, and a significant reduction was already apparent by age around 36. Total diversity estimates from one million sequenced T cells were considered lower bounds and underestimates. Because profiling used bulk unsorted PBMCs, naive and antigen-experienced compartments could not be compared conclusively.

Turning to this clonotype: Its recognized antigen is unknown. Per-nucleotide qualities are absent, and no much larger clonotype sits a single base away.

Source material: blood. The clonotype was recovered from a woman in her seventies in good health. The chain employs TRBV27 and TRBJ1-1, with the D gene too uncertain to name. The CDR3 loop reads CASSLQVVSRNTEAFF. The sequenced DNA is TGTGCCAGCAGTTTACAGGTCGTCTCAAGGAACACTGAAGCTTTCTTT.